The clone carrying this T cell receptor beta chain was recorded only once. Germline loops: CDR1 MNHEY, CDR2 SVGAGI. The CDR3 runs to 14 residues. V shed 8 bases, J shed 4 bases, and the junction held 7 bases outside the gene matches. The sample comes from a study of blood T cell repertoires in COVID-19. Profiling relied on immunoSEQ multiplex PCR, and the TCRdb table lists in-frame clones only, not all of them. Of around 150,000 clones listed, around 90% are singletons. Sequencing was performed on peripheral blood. The chain joins TRBV6-5 to TRBJ1-2, with 10 bases aligning to TRBD1. This receptor was obtained from an older woman with active or convalescent COVID-19. The CDR3 here is CASRRQGASYGYTF. The CDR3 coding sequence is TGTGCCAGCCGGAGACAGGGGGCTTCCTATGGCTACACCTTC.